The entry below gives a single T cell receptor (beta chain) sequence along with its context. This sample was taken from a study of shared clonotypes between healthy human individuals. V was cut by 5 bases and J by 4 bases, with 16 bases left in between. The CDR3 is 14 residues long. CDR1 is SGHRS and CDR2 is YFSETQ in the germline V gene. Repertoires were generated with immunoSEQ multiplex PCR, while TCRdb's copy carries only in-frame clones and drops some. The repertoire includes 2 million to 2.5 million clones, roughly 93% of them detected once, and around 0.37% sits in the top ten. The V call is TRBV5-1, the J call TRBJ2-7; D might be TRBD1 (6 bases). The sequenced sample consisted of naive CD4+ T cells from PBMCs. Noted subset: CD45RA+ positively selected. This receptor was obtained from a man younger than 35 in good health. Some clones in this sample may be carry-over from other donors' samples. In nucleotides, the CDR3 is TGCGCCAGCAGAAGTGAAGGGGGTGGGTACGAGCAGTACTTC. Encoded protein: CASRSEGGGYEQYF.